The next 6 T cell receptor beta chains were all read from a single sample in a study of blood T cells in healthy people across ages (dated by TCRdb to the mid-2010s). Libraries were built with 5' RACE. Sequencing instrument: Illumina HiSeq 2500. A second about 7 to 11 cycle PCR used a sample-barcoded 5' primer and a J-beta primer mix. Clones were called with MiXCR by TCRdb after fastp trimmed the public reads at Q25, and only in-frame beta chains were retained. Every CDR3 protein is listed once, alongside the most common genes and DNA of its rows. Counted in this sample were around 970,000 distinct CDR3 sequences; about 51% of them appeared once. In total, the top ten clones hold roughly a fifth of the sample. Sample: blood. The receptor source for this set is a woman aged 60-70 years in good health.

The chain's CDR3 is CASSLRWAHRLNTEAFF. The CDR3 DNA reads as TGTGCCAGCAGTTTAAGATGGGCCCACCGACTCAACACTGAAGCTTTCTTT. The rearrangement uses TRBV28 and TRBJ1-1, with unresolved D. Per germline, CDR1 MDHEN and CDR2 SYDVKM. V lost 2 bases and J lost 2, with 18 bases in between. The CDR3 covers 17 residues.

This chain connects TRBV3-1 to TRBJ2-3; TRBD2 agrees at 9 bases. CDR1 LGHDT and CDR2 YNNKEL come from the germline V gene (reference sequence). The CDR3 runs 15 residues. V lost 4 bases, J lost 2 bases, and 4 bases stayed unmatched. CDR3: CASSPRGGPTDTQYF. CDR3 nucleotide sequence: TGTGCCAGCAGCCCGCGGGGGGGGCCCACAGATACGCAGTATTTT.

Only a few counts were recorded for this clonotype. The rearrangement links TRBV4-2 to TRBJ1-5, with D possibly TRBD1 on 5 matching bases. Germline loops: CDR1 LGHNA, CDR2 YNFKEQ. This CDR3 has 16 amino acids. Trimming removed 0 bases at V and 6 bases at J, with 15 bases between. The CDR3 loop is CASSQEDTRAGQPQHF. In nucleotides, the CDR3 is TGTGCCAGCAGCCAAGAGGACACCAGGGCAGGTCAGCCCCAGCATTTT.

This clonotype came up a few times. The J gene is TRBJ2-4, the V gene TRBV2; TRBD2 matches 10 bases. The CDR3 spans 16 residues. The V gene end was trimmed by 6 bases and the J gene end by 9 bases; junction bases not matched to a gene: 14. The germline V gene encodes CDR1 SNHLY and CDR2 FYNNEI. As DNA, the CDR3 is TGTGCCAGCAGGAGAGCGGGAGGGCCAGAGACGGCCATTCAGTACTTC. It codes for CASRRAGGPETAIQYF. The full variable domain, completed using reference TRBV2 and TRBJ2-4, is EPEVTQTPSHQVTQMGQEVILRCVPISNHLYFYWYRQILGQKVEFLVSFYNNEISEKSEIFDDQFSVERPDGSNFTLKIRSTKLEDSAMYFCASRRAGGPETAIQYFGAGTRLSVL.

The chain has TRBV6-5 and TRBJ2-7, with 8 bases identical to TRBD1. Germline V gene sequence: CDR1 MNHEY, CDR2 SVGAGI. The junction had 5 bases not matched to a gene; V was cut back by 5 bases and J by 2 bases. The CDR3 is 14 residues long. The CDR3 reads CASSQDRDPYEQYF. CDR3 nucleotides: TGTGCCAGCAGTCAGGACAGGGACCCCTACGAGCAGTACTTC.

In this sample, this clonotype turned up a few times. The V call is TRBV6-5, the J call TRBJ1-6; a weak D match, TRBD1 (6 bases). This CDR3 contains 16 residues. CDR1 is MNHEY and CDR2 is SVGAGI in the germline V gene. Trimming took off 6 bases at V and 0 bases at J, with 12 bases between the two ends. The CDR3 protein is CASRYRASSYNSPLHF. CDR3 nucleotide sequence: TGTGCCAGCAGATACAGGGCTAGCTCCTATAATTCACCCCTCCACTTT.